This passage covers 15 T cell receptor beta chains from one sample sequenced in a study of lymphopenia after photon versus proton radiotherapy. Repertoires were generated with immunoSEQ multiplex PCR, while TCRdb's copy carries only in-frame clones and drops some. The sample carries under 30,000 clones, 90% recorded once. The sample in question was peripheral blood, obtained from a patient treated with photon-based radiotherapy. These receptors came from a woman aged 50 to 60 with cholangiocarcinoma.

The genes are TRBV29-1 and TRBJ1-5; a possible D gene is TRBD1 (5 bases). The CDR3 runs 13 residues. V shed 3 bases and J shed 9 bases, with 15 bases lying between them. The germline V gene has CDR1 SQVTM and CDR2 ANQGSEA. CDR3 bases: TGCAGCGTTGAGACAGCGGCAAGGGGGCCCCAGCATTTT. It is translated as CSVETAARGPQHF.

V usage is TRBV4-1 and J usage is TRBJ1-1, with TRBD1 matching 10 bases. Looked up from germline, CDR1 is MGHRA and CDR2 is YSYEKL. V was pared by 3 bases and J by 4 bases, with 11 bases of the junction left unmatched. The CDR3 consists of 17 residues. The CDR3, as DNA: TGCGCCAGCAGCCATTTCGGGACAGGGGTGTTGGGCACTGAAGCTTTCTTT. Amino acid sequence: CASSHFGTGVLGTEAFF.

The V and J genes are TRBV4-1 and TRBJ1-5; D is uncertain. The CDR3 sequence is 15 residues long. The V gene lost 0 bases and the J gene lost 9 bases, with 15 bases spanning the gap. Germline V gene data show CDR1 as MGHRA and CDR2 as YSYEKL. The DNA for the CDR3 is TGCGCCAGCAGCCAAGATCCGAGGGCCTCGGGGCCCCAGCATTTT. Amino acids: CASSQDPRASGPQHF.

This clone was counted only a few times. CDR3 coding DNA: TGCGCCAGCAGCTTGGAATCCTGGGCGACAGGGGTCACCCTTGTCTCTGGGGCCAACGTCCTGACTTTC. Amino acids: CASSLESWATGVTLVSGANVLTF. The chain uses TRBV5-1 and TRBJ2-6, with 8 bases fitting TRBD1. V trimming: 0 bases; J trimming: 0 bases; junction bases outside the gene matches: 20. The CDR3 totals 23 residues. Germline assignment: CDR1 SGHRS and CDR2 YFSETQ.

In its sample, this clone was seen a few times. The CDR3 DNA sequence: TGTGCCAGCTCACCAGTTCGGGGGTATAGCAATCAGCCCCAGCATTTT. It translates to CASSPVRGYSNQPQHF. The genes are TRBV18 and TRBJ1-5, with a tentative D call TRBD1 (5 bases). The ends were cut back, 2 bases at V and 0 bases at J, with 11 bases in the middle. Per the germline V gene, CDR1 is KGHSH and CDR2 is LQKENI. The CDR3 has 16 residues.

The V call is TRBV19, the J call TRBJ1-6; tentative D call: TRBD1 (5 bases). V was trimmed by 2 bases and J by 9 bases, leaving 14 bases between them. This CDR3 is 15 amino acids long. CDR1 and CDR2 from the germline V gene are LNHDA and SQIVND (reference sequence). The CDR3 coding sequence is TGTGCCAGTAGTATAAAAGGAGAGGGGTTTTCACCCCTCCACTTT. This encodes CASSIKGEGFSPLHF. The variable domain in full, completed from reference TRBV19 and TRBJ1-6, reads DGGITQSPKYLFRKEGQNVTLSCEQNLNHDAMYWYRQDPGQGLRLIYYSQIVNDFQKGDIAEGYSVSREKKESFPLTVTSAQKNPTAFYLCASSIKGEGFSPLHFGNGTRLTVT.

This chain uses TRBV6-5 with TRBJ2-2, with D perhaps given as TRBD1 or TRBD2 (6 bases each). V gave up 6 bases and J gave up 5 bases, with 13 bases separating them. Germline V gives CDR1 MNHEY, CDR2 SVGAGI. CDR3 length: 14 residues. The CDR3 loop is CASSWGAETGELFF. The DNA for the CDR3 is TGTGCCAGCAGCTGGGGGGCCGAGACCGGGGAGCTGTTTTTT.

Here the CDR3 reads CASREEGHFSGETQYF. As DNA, the CDR3 is TGCGCCAGCAGGGAAGAAGGGCACTTCAGTGGCGAGACCCAGTACTTC. The rearrangement joins TRBV5-1 to TRBJ2-5, with D hard to call. Germline loops: CDR1 SGHRS, CDR2 YFSETQ. Trimming stripped 5 bases from V and 5 bases from J, with 22 bases between. The length of the CDR3 is 16 residues. Looking up the rest from reference TRBV5-1 and TRBJ2-5 gives the full variable domain: KAGVTQTPRYLIKTRGQQVTLSCSPISGHRSVSWYQQTPGQGLQFLFEYFSETQRNKGNFPGRFSGRQFSNSRSEMNVSTLELGDSALYLCASREEGHFSGETQYFGPGTRLLVL.

J is TRBJ2-7 and V is TRBV27; 8 bases fit TRBD2. Trimming at V came to 6 bases and at J to 0 bases, leaving 4 bases not matched to a gene. Germline V CDR1 and CDR2: MNHEY, SMNVEV (reference sequence). The CDR3 spans 14 residues. CDR3 sequence reads: CASSRGGISYEQYF. CDR3 nucleotide sequence: TGTGCCAGCAGCCGCGGGGGGATCTCCTACGAGCAGTACTTC.

The V gene is TRBV4-3, the J gene TRBJ1-5; D is unresolved. The length of the CDR3 is 16 residues. Trimming removed 0 bases from V and 0 bases from J, with 9 bases in between. Per germline, CDR1 LGHNA and CDR2 YSLEER. The CDR3 region is CASSQDHGDSNQPQHF. The CDR3, as DNA: TGCGCCAGCAGCCAAGACCACGGGGATAGCAATCAGCCCCAGCATTTT.

The chain is built from TRBV6-6 and TRBJ2-7; the match to TRBD1 covers 9 bases. The CDR3 runs 14 residues. Germline CDR1 and CDR2: MNHNY and SVGAGI (reference sequence). J was trimmed by 6 bases and V by 6 bases; bases with no gene match: 9. In DNA, the CDR3 is TGTGCCAGCAGAACCGGGACAGGGTCGTTCGAGCAGTACTTC. Its protein product is CASRTGTGSFEQYF.

The V gene is TRBV2, the J gene TRBJ2-6; D uncertain. Between the trimmed V and J ends, which lost 3 bases and 0 bases, there was a span of 9 bases. Germline V gene lookup returns CDR1 SNHLY and CDR2 FYNNEI. The CDR3 contains 16 residues. The CDR3 nucleotides are TGTGCCAGCAGTGATCAGAGTGTCTCTGGGGCCAACGTCCTGACTTTC. Its translation: CASSDQSVSGANVLTF. Full variable domain (remainder filled in from reference TRBV2 and TRBJ2-6): EPEVTQTPSHQVTQMGQEVILRCVPISNHLYFYWYRQILGQKVEFLVSFYNNEISEKSEIFDDQFSVERPDGSNFTLKIRSTKLEDSAMYFCASSDQSVSGANVLTFGAGSRLTVL.

This chain connects TRBV7-9 to TRBJ2-2; perhaps D is TRBD1 or TRBD2 (5 bases each). Germline CDR1 and CDR2: SEHNR and FQNEAQ (reference sequence). The V end lost 5 bases, the J end lost 8 bases, and 18 bases lay between the germline ends. This CDR3 is built from 15 residues. The CDR3 DNA reads as TGTGCCAGCAGCCTGGGGGAATCCTTCGAAGGGGAGCTGTTTTTT. Translating it yields CASSLGESFEGELFF.

The genes are TRBV7-9 and TRBJ2-3, with D unclear. Trimming cost V 5 bases and J 0 bases, with 15 bases left between them. The CDR3 has 16 amino acids. In germline, CDR1 is SEHNR, CDR2 FQNEAQ (reference sequence). This CDR3 reads CASSPLRLRSTDTQYF. The CDR3 nucleotides read TGTGCCAGCAGCCCTCTCAGACTGAGGAGCACAGATACGCAGTATTTT.

This clone was seen a single time. This chain connects TRBV14 to TRBJ1-2; D unresolved. Deletions cut 3 bases from V and 5 bases from J, with 13 bases between. Germline CDR1 and CDR2: SGHDN and FVKESK. CDR3 length: 14 residues. The CDR3 nucleotides read TGTGCCAGCAGCCAGGAGAATTTTGGGTATGGCTACACCTTC. It encodes CASSQENFGYGYTF.